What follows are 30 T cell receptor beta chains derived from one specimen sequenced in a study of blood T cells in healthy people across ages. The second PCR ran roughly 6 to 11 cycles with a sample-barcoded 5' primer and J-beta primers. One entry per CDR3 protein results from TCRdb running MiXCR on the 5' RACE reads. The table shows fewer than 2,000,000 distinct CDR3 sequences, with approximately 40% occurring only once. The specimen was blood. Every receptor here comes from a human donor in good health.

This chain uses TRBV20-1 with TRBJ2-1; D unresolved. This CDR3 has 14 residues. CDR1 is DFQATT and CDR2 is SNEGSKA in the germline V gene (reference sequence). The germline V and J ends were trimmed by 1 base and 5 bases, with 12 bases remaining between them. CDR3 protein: CSARGRAWNNEQFF. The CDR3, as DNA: TGCAGTGCTAGAGGTAGGGCATGGAACAATGAGCAGTTCTTC.

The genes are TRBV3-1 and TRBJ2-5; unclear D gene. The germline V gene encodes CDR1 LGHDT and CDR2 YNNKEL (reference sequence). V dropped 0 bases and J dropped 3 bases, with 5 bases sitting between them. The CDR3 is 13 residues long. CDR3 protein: CASSQEVKETQYF. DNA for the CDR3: TGTGCCAGCAGCCAAGAGGTCAAAGAGACCCAGTACTTC.

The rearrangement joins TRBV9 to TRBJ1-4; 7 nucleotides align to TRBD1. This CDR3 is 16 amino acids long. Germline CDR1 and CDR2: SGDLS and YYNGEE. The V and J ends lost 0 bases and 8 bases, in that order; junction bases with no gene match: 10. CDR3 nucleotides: TGTGCCAGCAGCGTAGCGAGTGGGACAGCCCTGGAAAAACTGTTTTTT. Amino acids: CASSVASGTALEKLFF.

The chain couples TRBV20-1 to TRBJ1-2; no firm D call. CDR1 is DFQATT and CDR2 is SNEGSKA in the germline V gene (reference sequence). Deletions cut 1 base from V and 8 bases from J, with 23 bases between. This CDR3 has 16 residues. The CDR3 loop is CSARAPHSQGGRGYTF. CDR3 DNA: TGCAGTGCTAGAGCCCCCCACAGCCAAGGAGGGCGAGGCTACACCTTC.

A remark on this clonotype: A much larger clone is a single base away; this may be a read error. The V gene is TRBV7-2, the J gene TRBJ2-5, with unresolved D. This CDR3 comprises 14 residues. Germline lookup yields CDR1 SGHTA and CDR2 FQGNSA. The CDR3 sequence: CSSSYSRTEETQYF. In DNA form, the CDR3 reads TGTTCCAGCAGTTATTCGCGGACGGAAGAGACCCAGTACTTC.

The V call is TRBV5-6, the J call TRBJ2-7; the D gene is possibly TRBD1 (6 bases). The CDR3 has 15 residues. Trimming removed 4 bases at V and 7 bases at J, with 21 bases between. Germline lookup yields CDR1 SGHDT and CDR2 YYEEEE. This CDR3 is CASSLETGLFWEQYF. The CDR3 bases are TGTGCCAGCAGCCTAGAGACAGGACTCTTCTGGGAGCAGTACTTC.

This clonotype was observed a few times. The CDR3 sequence is CSVYVRQGWFF. Written as DNA, the CDR3 is TGCAGCGTGTATGTTCGGCAGGGGTGGTTCTTC. V is TRBV29-1 and J is TRBJ2-1; D may be TRBD1 (6 bases). CDR3 length equals 11 residues. Trimming took 6 bases from V and 15 from J, leaving 18 bases between them. CDR1 and CDR2 from the germline V gene are SQVTM and ANQGSEA.

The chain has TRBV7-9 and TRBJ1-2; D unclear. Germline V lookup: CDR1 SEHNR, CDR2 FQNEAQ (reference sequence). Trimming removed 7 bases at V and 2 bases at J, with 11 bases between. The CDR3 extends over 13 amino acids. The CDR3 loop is CASNVNYNYGYTF. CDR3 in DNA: TGTGCCAGCAACGTCAACTACAACTATGGCTACACCTTC.

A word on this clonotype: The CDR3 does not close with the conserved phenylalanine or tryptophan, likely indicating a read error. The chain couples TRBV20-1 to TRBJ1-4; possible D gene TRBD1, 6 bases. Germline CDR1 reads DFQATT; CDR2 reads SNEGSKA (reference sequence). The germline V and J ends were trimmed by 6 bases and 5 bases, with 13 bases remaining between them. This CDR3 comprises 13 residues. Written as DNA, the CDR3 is TGCAGTGCCCAGGAGGGGGGAAATGAAAAACTGTTTTGT. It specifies CSAQEGGNEKLFC.

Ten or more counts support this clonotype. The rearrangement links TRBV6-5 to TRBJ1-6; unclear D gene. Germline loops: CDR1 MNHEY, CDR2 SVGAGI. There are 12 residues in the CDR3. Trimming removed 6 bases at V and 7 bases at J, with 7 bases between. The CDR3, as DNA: TGTGCCAGCAGCGGAGGCAATTCACCCCTCCACTTT. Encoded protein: CASSGGNSPLHF.

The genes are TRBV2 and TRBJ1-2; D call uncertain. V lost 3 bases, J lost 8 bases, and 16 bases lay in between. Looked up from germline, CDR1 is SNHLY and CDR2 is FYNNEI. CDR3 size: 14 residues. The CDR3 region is CASSEYSDLFGYTF. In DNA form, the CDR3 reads TGTGCCAGCAGTGAGTACAGCGACCTCTTCGGCTACACCTTC. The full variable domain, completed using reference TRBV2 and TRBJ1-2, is EPEVTQTPSHQVTQMGQEVILRCVPISNHLYFYWYRQILGQKVEFLVSFYNNEISEKSEIFDDQFSVERPDGSNFTLKIRSTKLEDSAMYFCASSEYSDLFGYTFGSGTRLTVV.

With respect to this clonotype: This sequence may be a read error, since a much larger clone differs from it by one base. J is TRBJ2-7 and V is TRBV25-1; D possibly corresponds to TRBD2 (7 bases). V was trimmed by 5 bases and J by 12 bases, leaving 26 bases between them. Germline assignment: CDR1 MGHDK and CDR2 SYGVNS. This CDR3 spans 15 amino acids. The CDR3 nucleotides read TGTGCCAGCAGTTCCCCGGGGAGGGGGGGGGAGACCCGGTACTTC. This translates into CASSSPGRGGETRYF.

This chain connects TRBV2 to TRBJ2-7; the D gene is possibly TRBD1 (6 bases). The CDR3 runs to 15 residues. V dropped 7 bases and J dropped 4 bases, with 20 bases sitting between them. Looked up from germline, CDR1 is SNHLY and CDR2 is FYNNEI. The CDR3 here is CASTSPGDSGYEQYF. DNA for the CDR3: TGTGCCAGCACCTCCCCAGGGGATTCGGGTTACGAGCAGTACTTC.

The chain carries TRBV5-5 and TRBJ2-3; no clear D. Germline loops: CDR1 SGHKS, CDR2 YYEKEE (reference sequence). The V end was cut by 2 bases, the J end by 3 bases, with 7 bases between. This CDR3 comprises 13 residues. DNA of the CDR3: TGTGCCAGCAGCTTTCAGGAGACAGATACGCAGTATTTT. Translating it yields CASSFQETDTQYF.

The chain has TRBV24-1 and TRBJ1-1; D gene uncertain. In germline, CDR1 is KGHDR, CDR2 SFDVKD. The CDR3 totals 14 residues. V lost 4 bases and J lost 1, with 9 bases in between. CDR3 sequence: CATSESDWNTEAFF. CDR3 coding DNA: TGTGCCACCAGTGAGTCGGATTGGAACACTGAAGCTTTCTTT.

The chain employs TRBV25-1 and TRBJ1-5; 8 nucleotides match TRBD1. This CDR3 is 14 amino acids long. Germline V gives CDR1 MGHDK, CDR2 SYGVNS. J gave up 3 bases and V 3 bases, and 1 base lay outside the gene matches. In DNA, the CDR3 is TGTGCCAGCAGTGACCAGGGGGCCAATCAGCCCCAGCATTTT. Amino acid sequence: CASSDQGANQPQHF.

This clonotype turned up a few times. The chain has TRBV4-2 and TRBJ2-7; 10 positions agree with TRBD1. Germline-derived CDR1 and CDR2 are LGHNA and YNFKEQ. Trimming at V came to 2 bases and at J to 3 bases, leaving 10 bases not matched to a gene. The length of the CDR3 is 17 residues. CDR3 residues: CASSQSPGTGEDYEQYF. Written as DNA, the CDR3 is TGTGCCAGCAGCCAATCCCCCGGGACAGGGGAGGACTACGAGCAGTACTTC.

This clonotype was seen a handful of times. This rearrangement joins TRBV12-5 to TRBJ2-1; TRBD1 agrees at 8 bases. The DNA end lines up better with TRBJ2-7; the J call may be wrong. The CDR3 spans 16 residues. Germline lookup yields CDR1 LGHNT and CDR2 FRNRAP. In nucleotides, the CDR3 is TGTGCTAGTGGTACCGGACAGGGCCTCTCCTACAATGAGCAGTACTTC. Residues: CASGTGQGLSYNEQYF.

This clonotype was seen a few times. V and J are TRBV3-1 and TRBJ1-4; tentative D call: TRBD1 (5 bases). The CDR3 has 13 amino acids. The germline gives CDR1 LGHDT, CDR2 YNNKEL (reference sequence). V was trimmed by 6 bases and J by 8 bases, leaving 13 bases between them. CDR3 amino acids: CASSLTVREKLFF. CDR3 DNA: TGTGCCAGCAGTTTGACAGTCCGGGAAAAACTGTTTTTT.

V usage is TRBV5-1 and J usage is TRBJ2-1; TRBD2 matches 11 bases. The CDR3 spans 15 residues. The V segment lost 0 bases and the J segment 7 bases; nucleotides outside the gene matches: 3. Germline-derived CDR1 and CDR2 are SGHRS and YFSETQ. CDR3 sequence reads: CASSLVPSGGNEQFF. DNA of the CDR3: TGCGCCAGCAGCTTGGTTCCTAGCGGGGGGAATGAGCAGTTCTTC.

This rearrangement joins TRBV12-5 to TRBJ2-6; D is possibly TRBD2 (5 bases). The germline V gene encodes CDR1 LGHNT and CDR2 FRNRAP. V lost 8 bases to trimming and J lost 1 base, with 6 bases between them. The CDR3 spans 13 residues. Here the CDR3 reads CASCGSGANVLTF. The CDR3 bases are TGTGCTAGTTGCGGGTCTGGGGCCAACGTCCTGACTTTC.

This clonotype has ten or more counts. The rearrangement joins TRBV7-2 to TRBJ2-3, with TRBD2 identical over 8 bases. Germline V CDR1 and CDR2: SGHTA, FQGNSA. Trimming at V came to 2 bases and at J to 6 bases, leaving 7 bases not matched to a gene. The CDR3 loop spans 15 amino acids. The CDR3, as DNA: TGTGCCAGCAGCTTAAACGGGGGGGCGGGGGATACGCAGTATTTT. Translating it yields CASSLNGGAGDTQYF. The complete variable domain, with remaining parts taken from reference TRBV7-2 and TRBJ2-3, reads GAGVSQSPSNKVTEKGKDVELRCDPISGHTALYWYRQSLGQGLEFLIYFQGNSAPDKSGLPSDRFSAERTGGSVSTLTIQRTQQEDSAVYLCASSLNGGAGDTQYFGPGTRLTVL.

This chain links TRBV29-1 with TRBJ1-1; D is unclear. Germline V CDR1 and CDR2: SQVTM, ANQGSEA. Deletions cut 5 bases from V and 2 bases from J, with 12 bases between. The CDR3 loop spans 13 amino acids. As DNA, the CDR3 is TGCAGCGTTTTAATATTCAGTAACACTGAAGCTTTCTTT. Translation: CSVLIFSNTEAFF. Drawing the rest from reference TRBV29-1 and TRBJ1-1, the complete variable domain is SAVISQKPSRDICQRGTSLTIQCQVDSQVTMMFWYRQQPGQSLTLIATANQGSEATYESGFVIDKFPISRPNLTFSTLTVSNMSPEDSSIYLCSVLIFSNTEAFFGQGTRLTVV.

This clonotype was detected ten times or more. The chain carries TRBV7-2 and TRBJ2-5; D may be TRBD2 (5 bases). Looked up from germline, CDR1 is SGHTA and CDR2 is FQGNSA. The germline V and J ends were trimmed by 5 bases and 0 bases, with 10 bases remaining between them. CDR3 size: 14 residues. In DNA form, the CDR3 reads TGTGCCAGCAGCCTAGGAGGTTACCAAGAGACCCAGTACTTC. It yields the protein CASSLGGYQETQYF.

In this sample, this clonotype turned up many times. The CDR3 region is CSAKWGLYGYTF. The CDR3 DNA reads as TGCAGTGCTAAGTGGGGCCTCTATGGCTACACCTTC. The chain carries TRBV20-1 and TRBJ1-2, with TRBD1 as a possible D gene (5 bases). The V and J ends lost 4 bases and 4 bases respectively, with 10 bases between them. This CDR3 is built from 12 residues. Germline CDR1 reads DFQATT; CDR2 reads SNEGSKA (reference sequence).

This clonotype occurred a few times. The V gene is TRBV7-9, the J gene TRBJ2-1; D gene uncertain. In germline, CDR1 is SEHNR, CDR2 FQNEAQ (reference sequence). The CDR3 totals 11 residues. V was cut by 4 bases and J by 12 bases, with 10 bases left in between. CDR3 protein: CASSSQGGQFF. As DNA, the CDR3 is TGTGCCAGCAGCTCCCAAGGCGGGCAGTTCTTC.

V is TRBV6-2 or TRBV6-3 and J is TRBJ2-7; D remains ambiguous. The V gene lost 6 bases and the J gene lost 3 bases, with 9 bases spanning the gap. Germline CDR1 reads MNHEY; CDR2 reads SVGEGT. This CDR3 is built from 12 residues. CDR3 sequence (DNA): TGTGCCAGCAGAGACTGGGGCTACGAGCAGTACTTC. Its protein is CASRDWGYEQYF.

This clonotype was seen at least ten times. CDR3 region: CASSSPSSYNEQFF. The CDR3, as DNA: TGCGCCAGCAGCTCTCCGAGCTCCTACAATGAGCAGTTCTTC. The chain uses TRBV5-1 and TRBJ2-1, with D unclear. CDR1 and CDR2 from the germline V gene are SGHRS and YFSETQ. The CDR3 contains 14 residues. V was shortened by 3 bases and J by 0 bases, with 7 bases between the two germline ends.

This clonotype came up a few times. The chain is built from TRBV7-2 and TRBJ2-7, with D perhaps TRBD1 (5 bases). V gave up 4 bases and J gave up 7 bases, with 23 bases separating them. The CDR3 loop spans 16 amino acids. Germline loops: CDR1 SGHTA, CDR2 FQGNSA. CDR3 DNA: TGTGCCAGCAGCTCAATAAGGGGCCGTTACGGACGAGAGCAGTACTTC. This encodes CASSSIRGRYGREQYF.

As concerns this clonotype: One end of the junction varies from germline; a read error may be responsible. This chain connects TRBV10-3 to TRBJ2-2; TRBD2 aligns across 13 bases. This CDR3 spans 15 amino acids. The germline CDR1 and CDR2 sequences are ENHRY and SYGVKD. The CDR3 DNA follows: TGTGCCGTCAGTGGGACTAGCGGGGTCACCGGGGAGCTGTTTTTT. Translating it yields CAVSGTSGVTGELFF.